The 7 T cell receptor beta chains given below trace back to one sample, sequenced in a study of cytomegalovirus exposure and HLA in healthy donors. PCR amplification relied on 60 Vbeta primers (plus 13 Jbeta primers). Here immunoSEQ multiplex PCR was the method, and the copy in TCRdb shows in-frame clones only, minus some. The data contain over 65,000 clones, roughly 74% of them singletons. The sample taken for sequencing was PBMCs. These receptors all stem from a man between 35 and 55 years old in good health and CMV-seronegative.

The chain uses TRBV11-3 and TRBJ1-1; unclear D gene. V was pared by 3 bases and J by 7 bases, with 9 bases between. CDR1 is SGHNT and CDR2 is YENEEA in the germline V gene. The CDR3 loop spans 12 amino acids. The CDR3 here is CASSFTVGEAFF. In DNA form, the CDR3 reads TGTGCCAGCAGCTTCACAGTTGGTGAAGCTTTCTTT.

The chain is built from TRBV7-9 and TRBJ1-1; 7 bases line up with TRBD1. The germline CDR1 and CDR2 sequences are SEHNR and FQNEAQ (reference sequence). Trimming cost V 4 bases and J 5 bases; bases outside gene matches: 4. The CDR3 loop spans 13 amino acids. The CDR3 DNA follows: TGTGCCAGCAGCTCCTGGACAGGAACTGAAGCTTTCTTT. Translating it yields CASSSWTGTEAFF. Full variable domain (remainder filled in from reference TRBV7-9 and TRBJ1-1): DTGVSQNPRHKITKRGQNVTFRCDPISEHNRLYWYRQTLGQGPEFLTYFQNEAQLEKSRLLSDRFSAERPKGSFSTLEIQRTEQGDSAMYLCASSSWTGTEAFFGQGTRLTVV.

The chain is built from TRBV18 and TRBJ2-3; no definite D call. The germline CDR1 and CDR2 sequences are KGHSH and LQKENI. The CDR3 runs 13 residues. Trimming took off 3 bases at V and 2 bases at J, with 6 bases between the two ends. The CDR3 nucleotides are TGTGCCAGCTCACCTGGAGTCACAGATACGCAGTATTTT. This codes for CASSPGVTDTQYF.

The CDR3 DNA follows: TGTGCCAGCAGTCCGCGGGGGGGGAGCACAGATACGCAGTATTTT. Translation: CASSPRGGSTDTQYF. J is TRBJ2-3 and V is TRBV5-4, with 9 bases aligning to TRBD2. V shed 5 bases and J 0 bases; nucleotides not matched to a gene: 4. Germline V gives CDR1 SGHNT, CDR2 YYREEE (reference sequence). This CDR3 spans 15 amino acids.

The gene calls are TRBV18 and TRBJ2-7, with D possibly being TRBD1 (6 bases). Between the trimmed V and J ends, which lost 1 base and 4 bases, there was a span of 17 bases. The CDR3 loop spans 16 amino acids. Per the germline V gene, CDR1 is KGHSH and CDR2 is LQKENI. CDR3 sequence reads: CASSPLPGTSSYEQYF. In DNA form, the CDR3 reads TGTGCCAGCTCACCACTACCCGGGACAAGCTCATACGAGCAGTACTTC.

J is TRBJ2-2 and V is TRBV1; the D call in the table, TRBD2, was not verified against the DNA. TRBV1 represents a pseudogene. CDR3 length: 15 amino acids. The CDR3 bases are TGCACCAGCAGCGGAAGACTAGTTGGTGGCGGGGAGCTGTTTTTT. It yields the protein CTSSGRLVGGGELFF.

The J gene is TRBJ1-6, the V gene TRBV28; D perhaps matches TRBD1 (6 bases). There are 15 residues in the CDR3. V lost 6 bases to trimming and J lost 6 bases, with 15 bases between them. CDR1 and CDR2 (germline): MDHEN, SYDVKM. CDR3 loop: CASRHRVSVNSPLHF. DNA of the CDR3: TGTGCCAGCAGGCACAGGGTTAGTGTTAATTCACCCCTCCACTTT.